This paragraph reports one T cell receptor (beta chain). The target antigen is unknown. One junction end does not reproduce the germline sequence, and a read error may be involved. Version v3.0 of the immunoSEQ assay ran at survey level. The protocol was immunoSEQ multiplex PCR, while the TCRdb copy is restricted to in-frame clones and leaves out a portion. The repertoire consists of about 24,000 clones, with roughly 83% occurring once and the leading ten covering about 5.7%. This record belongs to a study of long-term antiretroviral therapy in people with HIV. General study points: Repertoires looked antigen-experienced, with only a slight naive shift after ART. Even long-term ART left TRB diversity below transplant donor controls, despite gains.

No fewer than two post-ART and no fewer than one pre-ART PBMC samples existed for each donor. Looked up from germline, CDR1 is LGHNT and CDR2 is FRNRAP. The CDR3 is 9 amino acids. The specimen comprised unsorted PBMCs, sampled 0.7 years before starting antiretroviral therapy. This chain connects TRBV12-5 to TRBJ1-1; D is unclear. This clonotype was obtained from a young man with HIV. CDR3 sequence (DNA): TGTGCTAGTGGTTACCAAATGGAGTTT. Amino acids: CASGYQMEF. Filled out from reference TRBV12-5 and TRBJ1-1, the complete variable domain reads DARVTQTPRHKVTEMGQEVTMRCQPILGHNTVFWYRQTMMQGLELLAYFRNRAPLDDSGMPKDRFSAEMPDATLATLKIQPSEPRDSAVYFCASGYQMEFGQGTRLTVV.